This T cell receptor beta chain was sequenced for a study of cytomegalovirus exposure and HLA in healthy donors. This PCR relied on a set of 60 Vbeta primers and 13 Jbeta primers. This table comes from immunoSEQ multiplex PCR, and its TCRdb copy is limited to in-frame clones, with some not included. Here the sample spans 100,000 to 150,000 clones, roughly a tenth being singletons. This CDR3 region has 11 residues. Germline assignment: CDR1 LNHDA and CDR2 SQIVND (reference sequence). With 5 bases removed from V and 9 bases from J, the gap between germline ends came to 8 bases. The sample holds a few counts of this clone. Antigen: not known. Points from the study as a whole: CMV serostatus was the only recorded immune exposure for donors.

The specimen was PBMCs. The chain recombines TRBV19 with TRBJ2-1, with D possibly matching TRBD2 (6 bases). The TCR originated in a woman under 30 in good health and CMV-seropositive. CDR3 sequence reads: CASSSGGEQFF. DNA of the CDR3: TGTGCCAGTAGTTCCGGGGGTGAGCAGTTCTTC.